This T cell receptor (beta chain) was obtained from a study of cytomegalovirus exposure and HLA in healthy donors (TCRdb year 2017). Regarding the study in general: The 666 repertoires of the first cohort and the roughly 120 validation repertoires were produced on the same platform, according to a later analysis. To predict cytomegalovirus infection status, the study brought together high-throughput TCR immunosequencing, statistical association of individual TCRs with disease status, and machine learning. The study aimed to test whether cataloging public T cell receptors could reveal signatures of past pathogen exposure. Besides the first cohort of approximately 710 subjects, a separate validation cohort made up of over 95 different subjects was used.

Libraries were constructed by the immunoSEQ multiplex PCR assay. In the source study's methods: A statistical classification framework was developed to diagnose cytomegalovirus status using the catalog of TCR beta chain sequences. This immuneACCESS table, as held by TCRdb, lists in-frame sequences with V and J called but not all clones. Of the missing ones, under half trace to an unresolved V gene in checked studies; the others have no known cause. The V and J calls and the clone size are those of that table, but D and trimming were determined from the DNA. Here the sample has 350,000 or so clones; about nine tenths occur a single time. The top ten constitute around 0.84% of the sample. As for this clone: Its recognized antigen is unknown. Base qualities are not at hand, and no much larger clone is one base apart.

The donors were included in the validation cohort of approximately 120 subjects, a group kept apart from the roughly 610-subject first cohort. What the study reported, not specific to this receptor: In the study, about 150 TCR beta chains were listed as associated with cytomegalovirus. The authors suggested that the approach could potentially be extended to other disease states and immunological phenotypes. In a later analysis, TCRs clustered in the first cohort were found to also tend to co-occur in the roughly 110 validation repertoires, with about 94% of cluster scores above 0. Most TCR sequences were observed very rarely across donors, whereas some public TCRs were present in many individuals. A later analysis had no HLA typing for the validation cohort, so co-occurrence there was scored across all 130 or so repertoires. In vitro tests confirmed that a few of the cytomegalovirus-associated TCR beta chains recognize cytomegalovirus antigens. Cytomegalovirus status was reported to be diagnosed by the classifier with high specificity and sensitivity in both the original and validation cohorts.

Sequenced: PBMCs. This TCR came from a woman under 30 in good health and CMV-seronegative.

At the DNA level, the sequence is TGTGCCAGCAGTAACGGACACAGGAACACTGAAGCTTTCTTT. It encodes CASSNGHRNTEAFF. The sequence joins TRBV6-5 to TRBJ1-1, with TRBD1 perhaps the D gene, on 5 matching bases. There are 14 amino acids in the CDR3, from cysteine to phenylalanine inclusive. The read is trimmed to its CDR3 DNA, 42 bases read in frame from base 1. CDR1 and CDR2, per the germline V gene, are MNHEY and SVGAGI. V is cut by 5 bases and J by 1 base, and the space between the germline ends is 11 bases.